These 17 T cell receptor beta chains share one sample of origin, sequenced in a study of blood T cells in healthy people across ages. A sample-barcoded 5' primer and a J-beta primer mix were used in a second PCR of about 7 to 12 cycles. TCRdb reprocessed the 5' RACE reads with MiXCR, giving one entry per CDR3 protein. The table records about a million distinct CDR3 sequences, roughly 48% of them present only once. The specimen sequenced was blood. All receptors derive from a man younger than 40 in good health.

V usage is TRBV18 and J usage is TRBJ2-5; D is undetermined. V was pared by 1 base and J by 1 base, with 10 bases between. Germline V gene data show CDR1 as KGHSH and CDR2 as LQKENI. The CDR3 extends over 15 amino acids. This CDR3 reads CASSPQSWSQETQYF. For the CDR3, the DNA is TGTGCCAGCTCACCACAGAGCTGGAGCCAAGAGACCCAGTACTTC.

Concerning this clonotype itself: One junction end disagrees with the germline gene, perhaps due to a read error. V and J are TRBV15 and TRBJ1-2; no clear D. The CDR3 totals 18 residues. The germline V gene encodes CDR1 LNHNV and CDR2 YYDKDF (reference sequence). This CDR3 reads CASSRDLGGRSGGYGYTF. CDR3 coding DNA: TGTGCCTCCAGCAGAGATCTTGGAGGAAGATCTGGAGGCTATGGCTACACCTTC.

This clonotype was detected only once. The chain uses TRBV12-3 or TRBV12-4 and TRBJ2-5, with D unclear. The CDR3 contains 12 residues. The V end lost 4 bases, the J end lost 4 bases, and 7 bases lay between the germline ends. This CDR3 is CASSWVTETQYF. CDR3 bases: TGTGCCAGCAGTTGGGTGACAGAGACCCAGTACTTC.

This clonotype came up a few times. V gene TRBV5-1 combines with J gene TRBJ2-5; 13 nucleotides match TRBD2. The CDR3 has 16 residues. Looked up from germline, CDR1 is SGHRS and CDR2 is YFSETQ. V trimming: 4 bases; J trimming: 4 bases; junction bases outside the gene matches: 7. CDR3 amino acids: CASSAGLAGRGETQYF. For the CDR3, the DNA is TGCGCCAGCAGCGCGGGACTAGCGGGACGAGGAGAGACCCAGTACTTC.

This chain uses TRBV20-1 with TRBJ2-1; perhaps TRBD2 as D (5 bases). The V end was cut by 0 bases, the J end by 12 bases, with 12 bases between. The CDR3 is made up of 12 amino acids. The V gene's germline CDR1 is DFQATT and CDR2 SNEGSKA (reference sequence). CDR3 protein: CSARDLSVGQFF. The CDR3 DNA follows: TGCAGTGCTAGAGATCTTAGCGTAGGGCAGTTCTTC.

The chain uses TRBV6-5 and TRBJ1-2; D ambiguous. This CDR3 spans 16 amino acids. Trimming shortened V by 5 bases and J by 4 bases, and 20 bases separated the two germline ends. Germline loops: CDR1 MNHEY, CDR2 SVGAGI. CDR3 in DNA: TGTGCCAGCAGTCGGAGAGGCACCGCAGACCTCTATGGCTACACCTTC. Residues: CASSRRGTADLYGYTF.

The rearrangement links TRBV6-2 or TRBV6-3 to TRBJ2-7; unclear D gene. The V end was cut by 4 bases, the J end by 2 bases, with 9 bases between. The V gene's germline CDR1 is MNHEY and CDR2 SVGEGT. CDR3 length: 13 residues. CDR3 sequence (DNA): TGTGCCAGCAGTTTCAGTGCCGCCTACGAGCAGTACTTC. Its translation: CASSFSAAYEQYF.

This clonotype came up a few times. The chain uses TRBV28 and TRBJ1-5; the match to TRBD1 covers 10 bases. V shed 5 bases, J shed 1 base, and the junction held 14 bases outside the gene matches. CDR1 MDHEN and CDR2 SYDVKM come from the germline V gene. CDR3 length: 19 residues. CDR3: CASSPGTGVTSVSNQPQHF. CDR3 bases: TGTGCCAGCAGTCCCGGGACAGGGGTAACGTCAGTAAGCAATCAGCCCCAGCATTTT.

This clonotype was seen a few times. This rearrangement joins TRBV6-5 to TRBJ1-6; 10 bases map to TRBD1. Germline loops: CDR1 MNHEY, CDR2 SVGAGI. V shed 2 bases, J shed 10 bases, and the junction held 5 bases outside the gene matches. CDR3 length: 15 amino acids. The CDR3 is CASSYRDRGFSPLHF. The CDR3 bases are TGTGCCAGCAGTTACAGGGACAGGGGATTCTCACCCCTCCACTTT.

This clonotype has more than one count but fewer than ten. The V call is TRBV11-2, the J call TRBJ1-6; D not certain. The CDR3 length is 16 residues. The V end lost 0 bases, the J end lost 6 bases, and 12 bases lay between the germline ends. Per the germline V gene, CDR1 is SGHAT and CDR2 is FQNNGV. The CDR3 coding sequence is TGTGCCAGCAGCTTAGATCCAACGCTACTTAATTCACCCCTCCACTTT. Translated, it gives CASSLDPTLLNSPLHF.

V gene TRBV2 combines with J gene TRBJ1-1, with 9 bases matching TRBD1. The CDR3 spans 13 residues. V lost 11 bases and J lost 4; bases outside the gene matches: 8. Germline CDR1 and CDR2: SNHLY and FYNNEI. Here the CDR3 reads CADRDRVGTEAFF. As DNA, the CDR3 is TGTGCCGACCGGGACAGGGTGGGCACTGAAGCTTTCTTT.

The chain combines TRBV18 with TRBJ1-4, with a weak D call TRBD1 (6 bases). The V end was cut by 3 bases, the J end by 7 bases, with 12 bases between. This CDR3 has 14 residues. CDR1 and CDR2 from the germline V gene are KGHSH and LQKENI. In DNA, the CDR3 is TGTGCCAGCTCACCTAACGCGGGGGCTGAAAAACTGTTTTTT. Its translation is CASSPNAGAEKLFF. The variable domain in full, completed from reference TRBV18 and TRBJ1-4, reads NAGVMQNPRHLVRRRGQEARLRCSPMKGHSHVYWYRQLPEEGLKFMVYLQKENIIDESGMPKERFSAEFPKEGPSILRIQQVVRGDSAAYFCASSPNAGAEKLFFGSGTQLSVL.

This clonotype occurred once. The V and J genes are TRBV6-1 and TRBJ2-5; a weak D match, TRBD2 (6 bases). The germline CDR1 and CDR2 sequences are MNHNS and SASEGT. Trimming removed 6 bases at V and 5 bases at J, with 13 bases between. This CDR3 comprises 13 residues. Here the CDR3 DNA reads TGTGCCAGCAGGGATCTGAGCGGGGAGACCCAGTACTTC. Protein product: CASRDLSGETQYF.

With regard to this clonotype: Being one base from a much bigger clone, this may be a read error. The V gene is TRBV12-3 or TRBV12-4, the J gene TRBJ2-1; 8 bases line up with TRBD1. The CDR3 is 15 residues long. CDR3 nucleotides: TGTGCCAACAGTCCCCAGTTTACAGGGGGCAATGAGCAGTTCTTC. Translation gives CANSPQFTGGNEQFF.

As regards this clonotype: This could be a read error, since a much larger clone is one nucleotide away. The chain couples TRBV4-1 to TRBJ2-1, with 12 positions matching TRBD2. With 2 bases clipped from V and 7 bases from J, the junction kept 6 bases outside the gene matches. This CDR3 contains 16 residues. Germline loops: CDR1 MGHRA, CDR2 YSYEKL. The CDR3, as DNA: TGCGCCAGCAGCCAACCTCTAGCGGGGGGGCAAAATGAGCAGTTCTTC. Protein product: CASSQPLAGGQNEQFF.

The chain employs TRBV3-1 and TRBJ2-5; 8 bases are a match to TRBD1. Trimming at V came to 4 bases and at J to 4 bases, leaving 8 bases not matched to a gene. The CDR3 is 15 residues long. Germline assignment: CDR1 LGHDT and CDR2 YNNKEL (reference sequence). The CDR3 is CASSPNPGGGETQYF. The CDR3 region has the DNA TGTGCCAGCAGCCCCAATCCAGGGGGCGGAGAGACCCAGTACTTC.

The V call is TRBV6-5, the J call TRBJ1-2; tentatively, D is TRBD1 (5 bases). The CDR3 loop spans 13 amino acids. Germline assignment: CDR1 MNHEY and CDR2 SVGAGI. The germline V and J ends were trimmed by 11 bases and 8 bases, with 21 bases remaining between them. The CDR3 loop is CASKPGGFLGYTF. The CDR3 region has the DNA TGTGCCTCAAAACCGGGGGGGTTCTTAGGCTACACCTTC.